This T cell receptor beta chain came from a study of blood T cell repertoires in COVID-19. Background on the study: Samples of COVID-19 (acute and convalescent) were obtained from the United States, Italy and Spain.

The authors' processing: Amplifying reference gene primers gave estimates of nucleated cell counts. Assay: immunoSEQ multiplex PCR; the TCRdb copy retains only in-frame clones and omits some. Clone size and V and J calls were adopted from that table, with D and trimming inferred from the DNA. The sample records 200,000 to 250,000 clones, 85% to 90% being singletons. Input material: peripheral blood. This receptor was identified in a man aged 60-69 years who had recovered from COVID-19.

CDR3 in amino acids: CASSLRQGRETQYF. CDR3 bases: TGTGCCAGCAGCCTGAGACAGGGGAGGGAGACCCAGTACTTC. The rearrangement joins TRBV7-7 to TRBJ2-5; 8 bases are shared with TRBD1. This CDR3 region has 14 residues. CDR1 is SSHAT and CDR2 is FNYEAQ in the germline V gene (reference sequence). The trim removed 5 bases at V and 5 bases at J, leaving 7 bases unmatched. Using reference TRBV7-7 and TRBJ2-5 for the parts outside the CDR3, the full variable domain is GAGVSQSPRYKVTKRGQDVTLRCDPISSHATLYWYQQALGQGPEFLTYFNYEAQPDKSGLPSDRFSAERPEGSISTLTIQRTEQRDSAMYRCASSLRQGRETQYFGPGTRLLVL.